The 7 T cell receptor beta chains below come from one sample, sequenced in a study of T cells in Graves' hyperthyroidism and ophthalmopathy. TCR beta CDR3 sequences were amplified from RNA transcripts. The study used the HTBI primer set for a first-round RT-PCR of the TCR CDR3. One entry per CDR3 protein, called by TCRdb with MiXCR from the multiplex PCR reads. Here the sample spans approximately 210,000 distinct CDR3 sequences, 17% being singletons. Sequenced input: blood. The receptors were gathered from a man between 50 and 59 years old with Graves' hyperthyroidism.

This clonotype was recorded at least ten times. The chain uses TRBV28 and TRBJ2-7; TRBD1 aligns across 8 bases. V was pared by 10 bases and J by 5 bases, with 28 bases of the junction left unmatched. CDR3 length equals 19 residues. Germline loops: CDR1 MDHEN, CDR2 SYDVKM. CDR3 loop: CATNLVRGRGARYLDEQYF. Written as DNA, the CDR3 is TGTGCCACCAACCTTGTCAGGGGGCGCGGCGCACGGTACCTCGACGAGCAGTACTTC. The complete variable domain, with remaining parts taken from reference TRBV28 and TRBJ2-7, reads DVKVTQSSRYLVKRTGEKVFLECVQDMDHENMFWYRQDPGLGLRLIYFSYDVKMKEKGDIPEGYSVSREKKERFSLILESASTNQTSMYLCATNLVRGRGARYLDEQYFGPGTRLTVT.

In this sample, this clonotype turned up a few times. The chain joins TRBV9 to TRBJ2-3; 8 bases match TRBD1. Per germline, CDR1 SGDLS and CDR2 YYNGEE. Unmatched junction bases numbered 5, after V lost 3 bases and J lost 5 bases. CDR3 length: 14 amino acids. CDR3 coding DNA: TGTGCCAGCAGCGCGGACAGGGCGGTAGATACGCAGTATTTT. Its protein is CASSADRAVDTQYF.

There are a few counts of this clonotype. The rearrangement uses TRBV9 and TRBJ2-5, with D possibly matching TRBD2 (6 bases). This CDR3 is built from 17 residues. Deletions cut 0 bases from V and 1 base from J, with 16 bases between. Germline CDR1 SGDLS, CDR2 YYNGEE. The CDR3 nucleotides read TGTGCCAGCAGCGTAGTACCCAGCGGAGGGATCCAAGAGACCCAGTACTTC. The encoded protein is CASSVVPSGGIQETQYF.

The chain combines TRBV5-1 with TRBJ1-1; D remains unclear. The CDR3 sequence is 13 residues long. Per the germline V gene, CDR1 is SGHRS and CDR2 is YFSETQ. Trimming left V 2 bases short and J 4 bases short, with 9 bases between. CDR3 sequence (DNA): TGCGCCAGCAGCTTCAGCTTGAGCACTGAAGCTTTCTTT. Its translation: CASSFSLSTEAFF.

Worth noting for this clonotype: A much larger clone differs from this one at a single base, so this may be a read error. V is TRBV5-6 and J is TRBJ1-6, with D unclear. This CDR3 is 15 amino acids long. Germline values: CDR1 SGHDT, CDR2 YYEEEE. The chain's CDR3 is CASSPGFRENSPPHF. CDR3 coding DNA: TGTGCCAGCAGCCCCGGGTTTCGGGAGAATTCACCCCCCCACTTT.

This clonotype has a count of ten or more. V is TRBV11-3 and J is TRBJ1-4, with 11 bases aligning to TRBD1. This CDR3 region has 17 residues. With V trimmed by 5 bases and J by 2 bases, 7 bases remained unmatched. The germline gives CDR1 SGHNT, CDR2 YENEEA. CDR3 residues: CASSPGQGASTNEKLFF. In nucleotides, the CDR3 is TGTGCCAGCAGCCCTGGACAGGGGGCTTCGACTAATGAAAAACTGTTTTTT.

This clonotype has ten or more counts. The gene calls are TRBV6-1 and TRBJ2-2; the match to TRBD1 covers 9 bases. The CDR3 loop spans 17 amino acids. V lost 11 bases to trimming and J lost 3 bases; unmatched junction nucleotides: 16. Germline CDR1 reads MNHNS; CDR2 reads SASEGT. The chain's CDR3 is CAVGTGGGEWYTGELFF. CDR3 sequence (DNA): TGTGCCGTTGGAACAGGGGGCGGGGAGTGGTACACCGGGGAGCTGTTTTTT.